The source of this T cell receptor beta chain is a study of OX40 agonist ivuxolimab in advanced cancers. In the study overall: Ivuxolimab was a fully human IgG2 agonistic monoclonal antibody targeting the costimulatory receptor OX40 (CD134). Intravenous ivuxolimab was administered to patients every 2 weeks at six dose levels: 0.01, 0.1, 0.3, 1.5, 3 and 10 mg/kg. Of the approximately 50 dose-escalation patients, hepatocellular carcinoma was present in about 19, melanoma in about 15, renal cell carcinoma in 9 and head and neck cancer in 9. The dose-escalation cohort was about 83% male with a mean age of approximately 60 years, ranging from about 20 to 80. Patients were allowed to have had prior anti-PD-1, anti-PD-L1 or anti-CTLA-4 therapy, and 30% to 40% of the dose-escalation patients had previously received checkpoint inhibitors. Partial responses occurred in three dose-escalation patients: two with cutaneous melanoma and one with hepatocellular carcinoma. Peripheral TCRbeta sequencing aimed to test whether ivuxolimab altered TCR sequence diversity and caused clonal T-cell expansion. The paper covers the monotherapy dose-escalation part of the phase I ivuxolimab trial, which included N of about 56 patients. General findings and caveats noted by the study authors: At doses of 0.1 to 3.0 mg/kg, clonal expansion of both CD4+ and CD8+ blood T cells was observed from baseline to week 6. The antigen specificity of the clonally expanded peripheral T cells was not determined. After ivuxolimab, more expanded clones were found on average in CD8+ T cells than in CD4+ T cells. In the 0.1-3.0 mg/kg groups, partial responders were among the patients with the lowest normalized peripheral clonal expansion, particularly in CD8+ T cells. Low levels of normalized T-cell clonal expansion were also seen in some patients who did not respond.

Patients with autoimmune disease history or receiving systemic immunosuppression were excluded from the trial. Peripheral blood for TCR sequencing was collected from all dose cohorts at baseline, on cycle 4 day 1, and on cycle 7 day 1. Samples came from an open-label, multicenter, first-in-human phase I dose-escalation trial of ivuxolimab. Adults with locally advanced or metastatic melanoma, renal cell, hepatocellular, or head and neck squamous cell carcinoma were enrolled in the trial. Before TCR sequencing, CD4+ T cells and CD8+ T cells were sorted from peripheral blood as separate populations. At the junction V is shortened by 0 bases and J by 1 base, with 12 bases in between. CDR1 and CDR2 are drawn from the germline V gene: LGHNA, YSLEER. Counted from cysteine to phenylalanine, this CDR3 has 16 amino acids. Only CDR3 DNA is held: 48 bases, read in frame from base 1. In the case of this clone: This receptor's antigen is unknown. No per-base quality is available; no much larger clone lies one base away.

Genomic DNA was extracted from sorted cells for sequencing of the TCRbeta CDR3 region. The immunoSEQ Assay was used to sequence the TCRbeta CDR3 regions. TCRdb mirrors the immuneACCESS table, restricted to in-frame sequences. Some clones are absent from its copies; in checked studies, under half trace to an unresolved V gene, and the reason for the others is unknown. Present in this sample are about 40,000 clones, about 85% of which were seen just once. Of the sample, about 15% falls within the top ten clones. The source of this sequence is an adult with an advanced solid tumor such as melanoma, head and neck, liver or kidney cancer. In this chain, TRBV4-3 is recombined with TRBJ1-1, with the identity of the D gene unclear. The specimen was CD4+ or CD8+ T cells sorted from blood, collected in a trial of the OX40 agonist ivuxolimab. The CDR3 has the sequence CASSQDGGRGNTEAFF. The nucleotide sequence reads as follows: TGCGCCAGCAGCCAAGATGGAGGTCGGGGGAACACTGAAGCTTTCTTT.